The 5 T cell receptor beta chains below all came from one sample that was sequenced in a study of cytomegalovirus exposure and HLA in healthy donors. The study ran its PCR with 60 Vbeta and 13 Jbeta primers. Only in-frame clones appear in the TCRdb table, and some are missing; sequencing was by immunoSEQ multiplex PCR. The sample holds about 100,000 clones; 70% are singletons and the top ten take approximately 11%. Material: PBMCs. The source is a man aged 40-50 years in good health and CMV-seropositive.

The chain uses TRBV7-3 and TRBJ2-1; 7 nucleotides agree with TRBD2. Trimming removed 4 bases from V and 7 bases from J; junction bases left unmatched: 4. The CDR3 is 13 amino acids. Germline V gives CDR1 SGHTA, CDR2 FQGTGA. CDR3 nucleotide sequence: TGTGCCAGCAGCTCTGGACTAGGGAATGAGCAGTTCTTC. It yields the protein CASSSGLGNEQFF.

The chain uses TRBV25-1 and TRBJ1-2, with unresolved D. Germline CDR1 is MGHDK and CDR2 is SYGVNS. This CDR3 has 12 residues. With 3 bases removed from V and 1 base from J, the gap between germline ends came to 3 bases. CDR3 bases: TGTGCCAGCAGTGACCATAACTATGGCTACACCTTC. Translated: CASSDHNYGYTF.

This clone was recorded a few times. The CDR3 spells CASSLGLAGYNEQFF. Here the CDR3 DNA reads TGTGCCAGCAGCCTCGGTCTAGCGGGTTACAATGAGCAGTTCTTC. The chain carries TRBV11-3 and TRBJ2-1, with 8 bases fitting TRBD2. V shed 5 bases and J 4 bases; nucleotides not matched to a gene: 7. Germline CDR1 SGHNT, CDR2 YENEEA. The length of the CDR3 is 15 residues.

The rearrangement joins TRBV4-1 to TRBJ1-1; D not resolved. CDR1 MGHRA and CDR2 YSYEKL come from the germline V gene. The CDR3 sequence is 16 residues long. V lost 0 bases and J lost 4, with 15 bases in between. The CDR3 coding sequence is TGCGCCAGCAGCCAAGATACGGGTAACCCGGGCACTGAAGCTTTCTTT. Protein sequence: CASSQDTGNPGTEAFF.

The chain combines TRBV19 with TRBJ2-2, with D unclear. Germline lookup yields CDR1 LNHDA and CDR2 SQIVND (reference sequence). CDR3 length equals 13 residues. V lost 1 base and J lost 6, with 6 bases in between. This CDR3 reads CASSIVSAGELFF. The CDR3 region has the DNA TGTGCCAGTAGTATAGTAAGCGCCGGGGAGCTGTTTTTT.